The entry that follows covers one TCR beta chain sequence. CDR3 length: 16 amino acids. Germline V gene sequence: CDR1 SGHTS, CDR2 YDEGEE. The junction had 12 bases not matched to a gene; V was cut back by 3 bases and J by 4 bases. The data were obtained in a study of blood T cell repertoires in COVID-19. Per the study methods: It was from reference gene primer amplification that nucleated cell counts were estimated. Method: immunoSEQ multiplex PCR; TCRdb's copy keeps in-frame clones and lacks some. The V and J calls and clone size come from that table; D and trimming were worked out from the DNA. The sample includes about 330,000 clones, nearly 90% of them seen just once.

The specimen sequenced was PBMCs or T cells enriched from blood (not recorded which). The sequence derives from a woman between 25 and 40 years old who had recovered from COVID-19. V is TRBV5-8 and J is TRBJ1-2, with TRBD1 matching 7 bases. The CDR3 spells CASSSTGQRLSYGYTF. CDR3 coding DNA: TGTGCCAGCAGCTCTACGGGACAGCGCCTTTCCTATGGCTACACCTTC.